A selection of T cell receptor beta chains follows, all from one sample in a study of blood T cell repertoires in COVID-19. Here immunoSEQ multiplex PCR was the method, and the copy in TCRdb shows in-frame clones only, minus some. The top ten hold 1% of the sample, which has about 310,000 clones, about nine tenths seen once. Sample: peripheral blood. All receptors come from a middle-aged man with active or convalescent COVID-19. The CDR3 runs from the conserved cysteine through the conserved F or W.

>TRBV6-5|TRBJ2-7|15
CASTPRLAGRAEQYF
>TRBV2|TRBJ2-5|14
CASSDIALQETQYF
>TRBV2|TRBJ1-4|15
CASSGDGWRGEKLFF
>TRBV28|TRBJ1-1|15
CASSLWGQGKSEAFF
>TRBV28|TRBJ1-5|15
CASSTGQGVNQPQHF
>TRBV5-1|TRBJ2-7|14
CASSLEHWSYEQYF
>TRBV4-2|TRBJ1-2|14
CASSQGGANYGYTF
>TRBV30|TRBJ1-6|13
CAWSVKGNSPLHF
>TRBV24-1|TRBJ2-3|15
CATSRGQPEADTQYF
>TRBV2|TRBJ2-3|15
CASSVIAASTDTQYF